Presented here are 23 T cell receptor beta chains from one specimen sequenced in a study of read filtering for tumor transcriptome and immune sequencing. This library used roughly 430 ng RNA and molecular barcoded adaptors spanning alpha/delta and beta/gamma chains. TCRdb redid the calling of the reads with MiXCR, one entry per CDR3 protein. The sample holds roughly 82,000 distinct CDR3 sequences, roughly 12% seen once. The sequencing input was a population of CD138-negative cells sorted from bone marrow. The receptors come from a donor at least 40 years old with multiple myeloma.

In this sample, this clonotype turned up many times. This chain uses TRBV24-1 with TRBJ1-5, with unresolved D. Germline V gene sequence: CDR1 KGHDR, CDR2 SFDVKD. V was pared by 3 bases and J by 2 bases, with 7 bases between. CDR3 length: 14 residues. CDR3 sequence reads: CATSDLQGNQPQHF. The CDR3 DNA reads as TGTGCCACCAGTGATCTCCAGGGCAATCAGCCCCAGCATTTT.

Ten or more counts support this clonotype. The chain carries TRBV30 and TRBJ1-5; D is unclear. This CDR3 comprises 14 residues. Germline CDR1 and CDR2: GTSNPN and SVGIG (reference sequence). V gave up 4 bases and J gave up 2 bases, with 12 bases separating them. DNA for the CDR3: TGTGCCTGGACGAGGCCTGGGGGCAATCAGCCCCAGCATTTT. Translated: CAWTRPGGNQPQHF.

This clonotype was picked up many times. The gene calls are TRBV29-1 and TRBJ2-7; the match to TRBD2 covers 7 bases. Germline trimming cut 4 bases from V and 1 base from J; bases unmatched to any gene: 4. Germline V lookup: CDR1 SQVTM, CDR2 ANQGSEA. This CDR3 spans 13 amino acids. The CDR3: CSVGSGVSYEQYF. The CDR3 DNA sequence: TGCAGCGTTGGAAGCGGGGTGTCCTACGAGCAGTACTTC.

This clonotype was recorded many times. J is TRBJ1-6 and V is TRBV19, with D possibly being TRBD1 (6 bases). Between the trimmed V and J ends, which lost 5 bases and 8 bases, there was a span of 22 bases. The CDR3 loop spans 17 amino acids. Germline CDR1 LNHDA, CDR2 SQIVND (reference sequence). CDR3 residues: CASSSLTGGGRDSPLHF. The CDR3 region has the DNA TGTGCCAGTAGTTCCTTGACAGGTGGCGGGCGAGATTCACCCCTCCACTTT.

This clonotype has at least ten counts. V is TRBV5-1 and J is TRBJ1-5; D possibly corresponds to TRBD1 (6 bases). Germline CDR1 reads SGHRS; CDR2 reads YFSETQ. With 1 base removed from V and 5 bases from J, the gap between germline ends came to 13 bases. The CDR3 totals 15 residues. CDR3 loop: CASSLLPGADQPQHF. CDR3 DNA: TGCGCCAGCAGCTTGCTCCCAGGGGCGGATCAGCCCCAGCATTTT.

This clonotype occurred many times. This chain links TRBV5-4 with TRBJ2-3; TRBD2 might be the D (7 bases). Germline V gene data show CDR1 as SGHNT and CDR2 as YYREEE (reference sequence). V gave up 4 bases and J gave up 4 bases, with 16 bases separating them. CDR3 length equals 15 residues. The chain's CDR3 is CASSPRGANPDTQYF. As DNA, the CDR3 is TGTGCCAGCAGCCCCCGGGGGGCCAACCCAGATACGCAGTATTTT.

Turning to this clonotype: Since a much larger clone is just one base distant, this may be a read error. This rearrangement joins TRBV29-1 to TRBJ2-3; D ambiguous. Germline V gene data show CDR1 as SQVTM and CDR2 as ANQGSEA. The CDR3 sequence is 13 residues long. In nucleotides, the CDR3 is TGCGGCGTCTGCCCGAGACTCACAGATACGCAGTATTTT. Encoded protein: CGVCPRLTDTQYF.

The sample holds many counts of this clonotype. J is TRBJ2-3 and V is TRBV7-3; 14 bases line up with TRBD2. After removal of 4 bases from V and 1 base from J, the junction contained 1 base not matched to a gene. Per the germline V gene, CDR1 is SGHTA and CDR2 is FQGTGA. The CDR3 runs to 16 residues. Here the CDR3 DNA reads TGTGCCAGCAGCTCGGGACTAGCGGGAGGCACAGATACGCAGTATTTT. This gives the protein CASSSGLAGGTDTQYF.

This clonotype was recorded many times. The V gene is TRBV20-1, the J gene TRBJ2-3, with 8 bases that match TRBD1. This CDR3 comprises 14 residues. Germline V gene data show CDR1 as DFQATT and CDR2 as SNEGSKA (reference sequence). V lost 5 bases, J lost 2 bases, and 6 bases stayed unmatched. CDR3 bases: TGCAGTGCTTGGACAGGGACGACCACAGATACGCAGTATTTT. Its protein is CSAWTGTTTDTQYF.

Of note for this clonotype: Sequence at one end of the junction differs from germline and may be a read error. This rearrangement joins TRBV28 to TRBJ2-2; D gene ambiguous. Germline assignment: CDR1 MDHEN and CDR2 SYDVKM. This CDR3 has 13 residues. In DNA form, the CDR3 reads TGTGCCAGCGGTTTAGGGAACACCGGGGAGCTGTTTTTT. This gives the protein CASGLGNTGELFF.

This clonotype was seen many times. This chain joins TRBV27 and TRBJ2-7; perhaps TRBD1 as D (6 bases). Germline V gene sequence: CDR1 MNHEY, CDR2 SMNVEV (reference sequence). The CDR3 extends over 15 amino acids. The V end was cut by 4 bases, the J end by 0 bases, with 13 bases between. The CDR3 is CASSYRGTGSYEQYF. DNA for the CDR3: TGTGCCAGCAGTTATAGGGGGACCGGCTCCTACGAGCAGTACTTC.

In this sample, this clonotype turned up many times. The chain has TRBV6-2 or TRBV6-3 and TRBJ2-2; D call uncertain. There are 14 residues in the CDR3. CDR1 and CDR2 from the germline V gene are MNHEY and SVGEGT. Trimming removed 0 bases at V and 5 bases at J, with 7 bases between. Written as DNA, the CDR3 is TGTGCCAGCAGTTACTCCCTGTATACCGGGGAGCTGTTTTTT. Protein product: CASSYSLYTGELFF.

The count of this clonotype is one. This chain's CDR3 is CASSIGQNYEQYF. CDR3 DNA sequence: TGTGCCAGTAGTATTGGGCAGAACTACGAGCAGTACTTC. This rearrangement joins TRBV19 to TRBJ2-7; the D is unclear. Trimming pared 3 bases from V and 3 bases from J, leaving 9 bases between. Germline CDR1 and CDR2: LNHDA and SQIVND (reference sequence). This CDR3 comprises 13 residues.

This clonotype was picked up many times. The chain has TRBV7-9 and TRBJ1-1; TRBD1 might be the D (6 bases). Trimming left V 9 bases short and J 5 bases short, with 16 bases between. The germline V gene has CDR1 SEHNR and CDR2 FQNEAQ (reference sequence). This CDR3 has 13 residues. CDR3 sequence (DNA): TGTGCCAGTGCGAGGACAGCCGAGACTGAAGCTTTCTTT. Translated, it gives CASARTAETEAFF.

The chain recombines TRBV5-1 with TRBJ2-3; tentative D call: TRBD2 (6 bases). This CDR3 comprises 15 residues. Germline loops: CDR1 SGHRS, CDR2 YFSETQ. V gave up 0 bases and J gave up 3 bases, with 11 bases separating them. CDR3 sequence (DNA): TGCGCCAGCAGCTTGGGTCCGGGAGTTACAGATACGCAGTATTTT. As protein: CASSLGPGVTDTQYF.

At least ten counts were recorded for this clonotype. The chain joins TRBV7-3 to TRBJ2-1; the D call may be TRBD1 or TRBD2 (6 bases each). This CDR3 has 15 residues. Germline CDR1 reads SGHTA; CDR2 reads FQGTGA. Trimming took 6 bases from V and 7 from J, leaving 19 bases between them. CDR3 bases: TGTGCCAGCAGTCTACCGGGGGCAGGTCCAAATGAGCAGTTCTTC. Residues: CASSLPGAGPNEQFF.

This sequence joins TRBV29-1 and TRBJ2-1, with 9 bases fitting TRBD2. CDR1 SQVTM and CDR2 ANQGSEA come from the germline V gene. The CDR3 runs to 14 residues. V lost 1 base to trimming and J lost 8 bases; unmatched junction nucleotides: 6. The DNA for the CDR3 is TGCAGCGTTGAAGGGGTAGCGGGAGACGATGAGCAGTTCTTC. Translated: CSVEGVAGDDEQFF.

This clonotype has just a few counts. The V and J genes are TRBV7-3 and TRBJ2-1, with D tentatively TRBD2 (6 bases). Germline CDR1 SGHTA, CDR2 FQGTGA. Trimming removed 6 bases at V and 2 bases at J, with 14 bases between. CDR3 length: 15 residues. CDR3 bases: TGTGCCAGCAGTCAACTAGCAGGGCCCTACAATGAGCAGTTCTTC. Residues: CASSQLAGPYNEQFF.

This clonotype was seen at least ten times. The chain couples TRBV28 to TRBJ1-5, with 11 bases matching TRBD1. The CDR3 covers 15 residues. V shed 6 bases, J shed 5 bases, and the junction held 6 bases outside the gene matches. Per the germline V gene, CDR1 is MDHEN and CDR2 is SYDVKM. The CDR3 DNA follows: TGTGCCAGCAGATCTGGACAGGGGGCTCATCAGCCCCAGCATTTT. Translated: CASRSGQGAHQPQHF.

This clonotype was recorded at least ten times. The chain couples TRBV6-2 or TRBV6-3 to TRBJ2-1; the match to TRBD1 covers 9 bases. The CDR3 contains 14 residues. Trimming took 4 bases from V and 10 from J; bases not matched to a gene: 8. In germline, CDR1 is MNHEY, CDR2 SVGEGT. Here the CDR3 reads CASSSPGQGVEQFF. The CDR3 nucleotides read TGTGCCAGCAGTTCTCCGGGACAGGGCGTCGAGCAGTTCTTC.

Many counts were recorded for this clonotype. The gene calls are TRBV20-1 and TRBJ1-6; possible D gene TRBD1, 5 bases. The V end was cut by 3 bases, the J end by 5 bases, with 8 bases between. Germline V gene data show CDR1 as DFQATT and CDR2 as SNEGSKA (reference sequence). The CDR3 has 13 residues. The CDR3 sequence is CSAREGDNSPLHF. DNA for the CDR3: TGCAGTGCTAGGGAAGGGGATAATTCACCCCTCCACTTT.

A note on this clonotype: A single base separates this from a much larger clone, so it may be a read error. The chain has TRBV10-2 and TRBJ2-6; D is possibly TRBD2 (5 bases). The CDR3 totals 13 residues. Germline loops: CDR1 WSHSY, CDR2 SAAADI. CDR3 amino acids: CATGESGPNVLTF. The CDR3 coding sequence is TGCGCCACCGGGGAGTCTGGGCCCAACGTCCTGACTTTC.

This clonotype was observed at least ten times. The V gene is TRBV30, the J gene TRBJ2-1; D is unresolved. Between the trimmed V and J ends, which lost 0 bases and 7 bases, there was a span of 4 bases. This CDR3 has 11 residues. Germline V CDR1 and CDR2: GTSNPN, SVGIG (reference sequence). The CDR3 protein is CAWSVMNEQFF. CDR3 bases: TGTGCCTGGAGTGTAATGAATGAGCAGTTCTTC.